A selection of T cell receptor beta chains follows, all from one sample in a study of T cell changes during pregnancy in multiple sclerosis. Libraries were prepared by immunoSEQ multiplex PCR; TCRdb keeps only in-frame clonotypes and omits some of them. The profile shows roughly 89,000 clones, 94% of them singletons. Sequenced material: peripheral blood, taken after pregnancy. The receptors stem from a female donor in good health, enrolled as a control in a pregnancy study. CDR3s include the opening cysteine and the closing phenylalanine or tryptophan. A D gene is named only where the DNA matches it firmly.

>TRBV28|TRBJ1-2|16|-
TGTGCCAGCAGTTTAGGGGGGGATTCTGTTCGGTATGGCTACACCTTC
CASSLGGDSVRYGYTF
>TRBV25-1|TRBJ1-5|13|-
TGTGCCAGCCGTGGGGGGGTGTTTCAGCCCCAGCATTTT
CASRGGVFQPQHF
>TRBV27|TRBJ2-7|14|-
TGTGCCAGCAGTCTCGGGGTCGACTCCTACGAGCAGTACTTC
CASSLGVDSYEQYF
>TRBV29-1|TRBJ2-7|12|-
TGCAGCGTTGGCGGCAGCTACTACGAGCAGTACTTC
CSVGGSYYEQYF
>TRBV11-1|TRBJ1-1|17|TRBD1
TGTGCCAGCAGCTTAGAGTGGACAGGGGCTGATAACACTGAAGCTTTCTTT
CASSLEWTGADNTEAFF
>TRBV5-1|TRBJ2-5|12|TRBD1
TGCGCCAGCAGGATTGAGGGGGCGACCCAGTACTTC
CASRIEGATQYF
>TRBV5-5|TRBJ2-5|14|TRBD1
TGTGCCAGCAGCTTGGGGGGACAGCAAGAGACCCAGTACTTC
CASSLGGQQETQYF
>TRBV5-4|TRBJ1-3|15|TRBD1
TGTGCCAGCAGCTTCGACAGGGAGCCTGGAAACACCATATATTTT
CASSFDREPGNTIYF
>TRBV5-1|TRBJ1-1|16|TRBD1
TGCGCCAGCAGCGTGGGGACAGGGGACCCGAACACTGAAGCTTTCTTT
CASSVGTGDPNTEAFF
>TRBV2|TRBJ2-5|12|-
TGTGCCAGCGCGACACTCCTCAGAACCCAGTACTTC
CASATLLRTQYF
>TRBV6-1|TRBJ1-4|14|-
TGTGCCAGCAGTTTCTACAGGACTAATGAAAAACTGTTTTTT
CASSFYRTNEKLFF
>TRBV2|TRBJ1-1|13|-
TGTGCCAGCAGTGCCAACAGGGACACTGAAGCTTTCTTT
CASSANRDTEAFF
>TRBV28|TRBJ2-7|15|TRBD1
TGTGCCAGCAGACCACCGGGACAGGGTGTTTACGAGCAGTACTTC
CASRPPGQGVYEQYF
>TRBV28|TRBJ1-5|15|-
TGTGCCAGCAGTTTAGGGCAGGGTGGGAATCAGCCCCAGCATTTT
CASSLGQGGNQPQHF
>TRBV5-4|TRBJ2-2|16|-
TGTGCCAGCAGGCAGGGACACCTCCAGGGGACCGGGGAGCTGTTTTTT
CASRQGHLQGTGELFF
>TRBV7-7|TRBJ2-5|17|TRBD1
TGTGCTAGCAGCTCTGTCCATTCCGGGACAGGGGTTGGGACCCAGTACTTC
CASSSVHSGTGVGTQYF
>TRBV5-1|TRBJ2-7|15|-
TGCGCCAGCAGCTTCCCGGGGGACAGCTCCTACGAGCAGTACTTC
CASSFPGDSSYEQYF
>TRBV11-2|TRBJ1-2|13|-
TGTGCCAGCGTCCAGGCCCGTTTTAGTGGCTACACCTTC
CASVQARFSGYTF
>TRBV6-1|TRBJ2-6|17|-
TGTGCCAGCAGTGAAAAGCCGGTAGCCTCTGGGGCCAACGTCCTGACTTTC
CASSEKPVASGANVLTF
>TRBV5-1|TRBJ2-1|15|TRBD2
TGCGCCAGCAGCTTGGTGGTTAGCGGGGTCAATGAGCAGTTCTTC
CASSLVVSGVNEQFF
>TRBV9|TRBJ2-1|16|TRBD1
TGTGCCAGCAGCGTAGTAGGGACAGGTCAGTACAATGAGCAGTTCTTC
CASSVVGTGQYNEQFF
>TRBV7-8|TRBJ2-3|13|-
TGTGCCAGCAGACAAAGCGGCACAGATACGCAGTATTTT
CASRQSGTDTQYF
>TRBV10-3|TRBJ2-2|14|-
TGTGCCATCAGTGAGTCCCGCCAGACCGGGGAGCTGTTTTTT
CAISESRQTGELFF
>TRBV19|TRBJ2-2|17|-
TGTGCCAGTAGTAGGACAGACCTCCACTCGAACACCGGGGAGCTGTTTTTT
CASSRTDLHSNTGELFF
>TRBV18|TRBJ2-3|15|TRBD1
TGTGCCAGCTCACCCCAGGGGGCTAGCACAGATACGCAGTATTTT
CASSPQGASTDTQYF
>TRBV10-2|TRBJ2-2|15|-
TGCGCCAGCAGTGAGTCGATGGCAAATACCGGGGAGCTGTTTTTT
CASSESMANTGELFF
>TRBV9|TRBJ2-7|14|-
TGTGCCAGCAGCGCCCGACAGGCGTCCTACGAGCAGTACTTC
CASSARQASYEQYF
>TRBV5-1|TRBJ2-1|18|TRBD1
TGCGCCAGCAGCTTGGGGGAGTTGGGGGACAGCTCCTACAATGAGCAGTTCTTC
CASSLGELGDSSYNEQFF
>TRBV6-5|TRBJ2-3|14|TRBD2
TGTGCCAGCAGTGGCCTAGCGGGAGCAGATACGCAGTATTTT
CASSGLAGADTQYF
>TRBV30|TRBJ1-4|14|TRBD1
TGTGCCTGGAGTGACGACAGGGTGAATGAAAAACTGTTTTTT
CAWSDDRVNEKLFF